This record covers a single T cell receptor (beta chain). The germline CDR1 and CDR2 sequences are SQVTM and ANQGSEA. The CDR3 loop spans 14 amino acids. V lost 6 bases to trimming and J lost 2 bases; unmatched junction nucleotides: 5. The sample is drawn from a study of T cells in Graves' hyperthyroidism and ophthalmopathy. Researchers took RNA transcripts and amplified the TCR beta CDR3 regions from them. Using the HTBI primer set, a first-round RT-PCR was run on the TCR CDR3. One entry per CDR3 protein results from TCRdb running MiXCR on the multiplex PCR reads. Of about 350,000 distinct CDR3 sequences in the sample, about 16% were seen once.

Sequenced: blood. This chain connects TRBV29-1 to TRBJ2-7; TRBD1 aligns across 12 bases. The clonotype originates from a woman between 55 and 75 years old with Graves' ophthalmopathy. The CDR3, as DNA: TGCAGCGTCACGAGGGACAGGGGGCCCTACGAGCAGTACTTC. This gives the protein CSVTRDRGPYEQYF.